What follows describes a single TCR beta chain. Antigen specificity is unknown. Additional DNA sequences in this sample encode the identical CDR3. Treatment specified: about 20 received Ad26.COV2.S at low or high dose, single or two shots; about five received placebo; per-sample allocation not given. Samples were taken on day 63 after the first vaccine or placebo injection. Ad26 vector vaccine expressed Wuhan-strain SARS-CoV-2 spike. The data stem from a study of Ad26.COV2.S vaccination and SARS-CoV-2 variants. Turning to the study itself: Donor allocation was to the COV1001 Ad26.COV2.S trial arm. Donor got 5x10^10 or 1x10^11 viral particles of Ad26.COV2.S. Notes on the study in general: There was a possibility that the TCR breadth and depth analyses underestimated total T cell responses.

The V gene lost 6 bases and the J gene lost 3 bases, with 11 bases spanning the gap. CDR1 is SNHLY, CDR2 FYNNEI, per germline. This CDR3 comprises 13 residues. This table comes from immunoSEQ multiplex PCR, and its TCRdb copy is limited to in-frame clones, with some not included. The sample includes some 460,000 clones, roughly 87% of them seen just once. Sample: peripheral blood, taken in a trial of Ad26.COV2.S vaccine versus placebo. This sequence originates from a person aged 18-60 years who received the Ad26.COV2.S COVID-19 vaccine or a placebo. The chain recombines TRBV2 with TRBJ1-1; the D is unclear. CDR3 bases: TGTGCCAGCAGCGAGGGAGGGCACACTGAAGCTTTCTTT. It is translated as CASSEGGHTEAFF. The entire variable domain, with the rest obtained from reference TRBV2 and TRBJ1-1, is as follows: EPEVTQTPSHQVTQMGQEVILRCVPISNHLYFYWYRQILGQKVEFLVSFYNNEISEKSEIFDDQFSVERPDGSNFTLKIRSTKLEDSAMYFCASSEGGHTEAFFGQGTRLTVV.